Listed below are T cell receptor beta chains from one sample, sequenced in a study of blood T cells in healthy people across ages. TCRdb independently ran MiXCR on the 5' RACE reads; one entry per CDR3 protein. This table holds approximately 800,000 distinct CDR3 sequences, approximately 24% found once. This sample also belongs to another study, concerning T cells of mothers and their children.

The sequenced material came from blood. These receptors were collected from a boy aged 5-17 years in good health. Both conserved end residues are part of each CDR3.

TRBV28	TRBJ1-1	CASSSGQGGSEAFF
TRBV12-3/TRBV12-4	TRBJ1-1	CASRRQALNTEAFF
TRBV29-1	TRBJ1-2	CSVAPGQGYGYTF
TRBV20-1	TRBJ1-2	CSARVGEIRGYTF
TRBV7-3	TRBJ2-5	CASSLTAPAQTDEGTQYF
TRBV18	TRBJ2-5	CASSPPGAQETQYF
TRBV6-2/TRBV6-3	TRBJ1-1	CASSYSMGNTEAFF
TRBV5-1	TRBJ2-1	CASSPGDTKPHNEQFF
TRBV12-3/TRBV12-4	TRBJ2-7	CASSLRGQGRAYEQYF
TRBV12-3/TRBV12-4	TRBJ2-1	CASGDRGGSYNEQFF
TRBV29-1	TRBJ2-5	CSVEYGDTSYQETQYF
TRBV20-1	TRBJ1-2	CSAGSLRYGYTF
TRBV7-2	TRBJ2-1	CASSLNRAEQFF
TRBV3-1	TRBJ2-5	CASSHHGQGPGKTQYF
TRBV20-1	TRBJ1-5	CSATQGHSNQPQHF
TRBV14	TRBJ2-5	CASSQRRGQRETQYF
TRBV6-6	TRBJ1-2	CASSSIRASYGYTF
TRBV12-3/TRBV12-4	TRBJ2-1	CASSFPVTSGGSSYNEQFF